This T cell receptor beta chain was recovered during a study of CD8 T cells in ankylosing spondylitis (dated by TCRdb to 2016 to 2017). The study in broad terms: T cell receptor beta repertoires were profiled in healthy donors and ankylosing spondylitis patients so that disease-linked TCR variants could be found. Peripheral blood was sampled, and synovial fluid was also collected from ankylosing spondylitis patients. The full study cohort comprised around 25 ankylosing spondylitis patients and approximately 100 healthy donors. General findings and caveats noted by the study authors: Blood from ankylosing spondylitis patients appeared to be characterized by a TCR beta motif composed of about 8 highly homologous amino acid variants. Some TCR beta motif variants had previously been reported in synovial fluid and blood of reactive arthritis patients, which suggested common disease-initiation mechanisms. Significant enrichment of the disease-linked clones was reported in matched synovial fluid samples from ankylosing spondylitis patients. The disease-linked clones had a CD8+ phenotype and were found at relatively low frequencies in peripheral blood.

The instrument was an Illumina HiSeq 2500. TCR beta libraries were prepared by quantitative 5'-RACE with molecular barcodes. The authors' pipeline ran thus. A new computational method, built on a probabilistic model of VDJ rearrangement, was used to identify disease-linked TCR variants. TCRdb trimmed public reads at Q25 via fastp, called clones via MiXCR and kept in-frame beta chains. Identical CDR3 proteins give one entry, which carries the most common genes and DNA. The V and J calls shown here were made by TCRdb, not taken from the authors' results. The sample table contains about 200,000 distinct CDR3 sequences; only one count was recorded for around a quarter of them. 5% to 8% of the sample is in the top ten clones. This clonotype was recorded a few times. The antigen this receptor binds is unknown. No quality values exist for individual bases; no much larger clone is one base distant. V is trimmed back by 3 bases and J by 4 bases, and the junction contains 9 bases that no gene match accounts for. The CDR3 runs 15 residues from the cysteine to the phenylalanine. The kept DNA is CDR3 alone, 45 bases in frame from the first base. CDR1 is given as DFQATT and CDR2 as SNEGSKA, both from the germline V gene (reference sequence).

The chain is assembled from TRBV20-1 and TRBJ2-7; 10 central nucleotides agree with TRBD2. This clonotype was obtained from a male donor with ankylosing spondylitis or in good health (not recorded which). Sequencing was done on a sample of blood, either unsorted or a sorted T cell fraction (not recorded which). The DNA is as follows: TGCAGTGCTAGCCCTGGGACTAGCGCGTTATACGAGCAGTACTTC. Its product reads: CSASPGTSALYEQYF.